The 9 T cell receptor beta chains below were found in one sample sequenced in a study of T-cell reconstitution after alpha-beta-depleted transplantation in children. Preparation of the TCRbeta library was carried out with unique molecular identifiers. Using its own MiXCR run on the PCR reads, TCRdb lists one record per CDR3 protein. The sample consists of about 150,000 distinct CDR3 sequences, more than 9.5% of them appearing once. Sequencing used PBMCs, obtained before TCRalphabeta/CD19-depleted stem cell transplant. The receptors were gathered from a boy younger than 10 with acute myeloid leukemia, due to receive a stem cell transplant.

The CDR3 region is CASSLRGLGREAFF. DNA of the CDR3: TGTGCCAGCAGCCTCCGGGGGCTGGGAAGGGAAGCTTTCTTT. V usage is TRBV28 and J usage is TRBJ1-1, with D maybe TRBD1 (6 bases). V shed 6 bases and J shed 8 bases, with 19 bases lying between them. This CDR3 spans 14 amino acids. The germline V gene encodes CDR1 MDHEN and CDR2 SYDVKM. Full variable domain (rest looked up from reference TRBV28 and TRBJ1-1): DVKVTQSSRYLVKRTGEKVFLECVQDMDHENMFWYRQDPGLGLRLIYFSYDVKMKEKGDIPEGYSVSREKKERFSLILESASTNQTSMYLCASSLRGLGREAFFGQGTRLTVV.

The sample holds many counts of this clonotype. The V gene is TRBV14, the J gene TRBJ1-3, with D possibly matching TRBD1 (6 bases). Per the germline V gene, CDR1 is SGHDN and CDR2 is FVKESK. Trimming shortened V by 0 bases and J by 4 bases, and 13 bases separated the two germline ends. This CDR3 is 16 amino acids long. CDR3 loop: CASSQDLGGLGNTIYF. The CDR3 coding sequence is TGTGCCAGCAGCCAAGATCTTGGGGGGCTCGGAAACACCATATATTTT.

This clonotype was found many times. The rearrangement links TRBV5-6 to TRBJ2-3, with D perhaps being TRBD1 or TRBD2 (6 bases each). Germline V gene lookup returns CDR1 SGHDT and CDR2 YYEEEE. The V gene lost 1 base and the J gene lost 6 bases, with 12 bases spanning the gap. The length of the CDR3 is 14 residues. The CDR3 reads CASSLYGGADTQYF. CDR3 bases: TGTGCCAGCAGCTTGTACGGGGGCGCGGATACGCAGTATTTT.

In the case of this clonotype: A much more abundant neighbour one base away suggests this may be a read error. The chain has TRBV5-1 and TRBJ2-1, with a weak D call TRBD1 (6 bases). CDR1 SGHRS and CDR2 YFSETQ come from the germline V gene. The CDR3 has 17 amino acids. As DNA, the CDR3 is TGCGCCAGCAGCCAAAAGGACAGACGATCCTCCTACAATAAGCAGTTCTTC. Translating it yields CASSQKDRRSSYNKQFF.

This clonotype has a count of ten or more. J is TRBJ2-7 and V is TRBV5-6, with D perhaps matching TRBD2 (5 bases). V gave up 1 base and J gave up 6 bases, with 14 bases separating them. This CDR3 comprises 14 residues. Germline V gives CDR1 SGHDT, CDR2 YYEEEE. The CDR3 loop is CASSLTSSLPEQYF. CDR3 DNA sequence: TGTGCCAGCAGCTTGACTAGTTCGCTACCCGAGCAGTACTTC. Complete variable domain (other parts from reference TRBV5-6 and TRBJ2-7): DAGVTQSPTHLIKTRGQQVTLRCSPKSGHDTVSWYQQALGQGPQFIFQYYEEEERQRGNFPDRFSGHQFPNYSSELNVNALLLGDSALYLCASSLTSSLPEQYFGPGTRLTVT.

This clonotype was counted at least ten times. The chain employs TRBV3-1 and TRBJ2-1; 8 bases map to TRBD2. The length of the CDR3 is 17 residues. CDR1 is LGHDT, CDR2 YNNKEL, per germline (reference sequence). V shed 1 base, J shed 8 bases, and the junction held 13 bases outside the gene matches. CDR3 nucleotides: TGTGCCAGCAGCCAAGGTATCGGGAGGGCCCGGGGAGATGAGCAGTTCTTC. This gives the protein CASSQGIGRARGDEQFF.

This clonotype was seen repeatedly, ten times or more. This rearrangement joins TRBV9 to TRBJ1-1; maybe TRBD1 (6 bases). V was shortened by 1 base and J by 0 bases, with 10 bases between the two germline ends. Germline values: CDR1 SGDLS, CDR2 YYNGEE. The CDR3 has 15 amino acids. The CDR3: CASSVLDSLNTEAFF. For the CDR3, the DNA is TGTGCCAGCAGCGTATTGGACAGCTTGAACACTGAAGCTTTCTTT.

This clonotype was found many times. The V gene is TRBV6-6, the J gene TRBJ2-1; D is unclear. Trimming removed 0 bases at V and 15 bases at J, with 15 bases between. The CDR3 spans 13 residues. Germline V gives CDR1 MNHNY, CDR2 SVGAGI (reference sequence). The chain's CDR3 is CASSYSTLQDPFF. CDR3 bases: TGTGCCAGCAGTTACTCTACGTTACAAGACCCGTTCTTC.

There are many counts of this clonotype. CDR3 DNA: TGTGCCAGCAGCTTAGGAACCCCAGGAAACACCATATATTTT. Protein: CASSLGTPGNTIYF. The genes are TRBV7-9 and TRBJ1-3, with D unresolved. V was cut by 1 base and J by 4 bases, with 8 bases left in between. The CDR3 runs 14 residues. Germline V CDR1 and CDR2: SEHNR, FQNEAQ (reference sequence).